A selection of T cell receptor beta chains follows, all from one sample in a study of shared clonotypes between healthy human individuals. Sequencing was performed with immunoSEQ multiplex PCR; in TCRdb, only in-frame clones are kept and a portion is missing. Among 450,000 to 650,000 clones listed, around 76% were seen once. The source material was PBMCs. The source of these receptors is a woman aged 40 to 49 in good health. Some clones in this sample may be carry-over from other donors' samples. Each CDR3 is given with its conserved first and last residue. D genes are given only for firm matches.

V gene	J gene	D gene	CDR3 protein
TRBV7-3	TRBJ2-5	-	CASSLQGGSETQYF
TRBV2	TRBJ1-1	-	CASSPGQVTEAFF
TRBV5-4	TRBJ2-7	TRBD2	CASSLAGLADYEQYF
TRBV28	TRBJ2-7	TRBD2	CASRYGLLAGGPYEQYF
TRBV4-1	TRBJ2-1	TRBD2	CASSHGGSSYNEQFF
TRBV6-6	TRBJ2-2	TRBD2	CASSITSGSTGELFF
TRBV18	TRBJ2-7	-	CASSPDSYEQYF
TRBV10-3	TRBJ2-4	-	CAISSDSGIKNIQYF
TRBV11-2	TRBJ2-1	TRBD1	CASSLWRLSRDRGLNEQFF
TRBV4-1	TRBJ1-2	TRBD1	CASSPVGTDFWGYTF
TRBV28	TRBJ1-2	-	CASSSPFSGSYGYTF
TRBV6-5	TRBJ1-1	TRBD1	CASSYFRDRECTEAFF
TRBV2	TRBJ2-7	TRBD2	CASTSLAALYEQYF
TRBV19	TRBJ2-3	TRBD2	CASSIQRDRVLRADTQYF
TRBV18	TRBJ2-1	TRBD1	CASSLRQGAASGPEQFF
TRBV9	TRBJ1-2	-	CASEGGNYGYTF
TRBV30	TRBJ2-2	TRBD2	CASAGDYGGELFF
TRBV4-2	TRBJ1-5	-	CASSQGFGQYNQPQHF
TRBV5-6	TRBJ2-7	TRBD2	CASSLVRGSNYEQYF
TRBV5-1	TRBJ2-1	TRBD2	CASSLALGREPNNEQFF
TRBV13	TRBJ1-4	-	CASSLFVATNEKLFF
TRBV7-8	TRBJ2-3	TRBD2	CASSRTSGTDTQYF
TRBV14	TRBJ1-1	-	CASSQDTVFGTEAFF
TRBV6-6	TRBJ2-2	-	CASSRNTGELFF
TRBV6-5	TRBJ1-2	TRBD1	CASSYYGQGRYGYTF
TRBV7-3	TRBJ2-1	TRBD2	CASSLGGLAYNEQFF
TRBV6-5	TRBJ1-5	-	CASRRRGNQPQHF
TRBV7-9	TRBJ1-1	-	CASSPRQPNTEAFF
TRBV2	TRBJ1-2	-	CASSEQGNYGYTF
TRBV19	TRBJ2-6	-	CASSTAETANSGANVLTF
TRBV5-6	TRBJ2-3	-	CASSRWGRGLADTQYF
TRBV7-9	TRBJ2-5	-	CASSEDQGFRIETQYF
TRBV6-5	TRBJ1-2	-	CASRTLYGYTF
TRBV29-1	TRBJ2-7	-	CSVVSGEHEQYF
TRBV4-3	TRBJ2-7	TRBD1	CASSPRDRAHEQYF
TRBV25-1	TRBJ2-5	-	CASSEFGTQETQYF
TRBV28	TRBJ1-1	TRBD1	CASSYRGVGTEAFF
TRBV18	TRBJ2-2	TRBD1	CASSPPTGGYTGELFF
TRBV29-1	TRBJ1-5	-	CSVEDGPRTLEGNQPQHF
TRBV30	TRBJ2-5	-	CAWSVGLEGTQYF
TRBV28	TRBJ1-2	-	CASSSPNYGYTF
TRBV6-1	TRBJ2-5	-	CASIGHLPYQETQYF
TRBV28	TRBJ1-1	-	CASSYGSEAFF